This T cell receptor (beta chain) was captured in a study of T cell changes during pregnancy in multiple sclerosis. The protocol was immunoSEQ multiplex PCR, while the TCRdb copy is restricted to in-frame clones and leaves out a portion. The table shows roughly 66,000 clones, with approximately 92% occurring only once. This clone was seen a few times. The CDR3 has 16 amino acids. Germline trimming cut 6 bases from V and 4 bases from J; bases unmatched to any gene: 14. The germline CDR1 and CDR2 sequences are MDHEN and SYDVKM. This receptor was taken from a female donor with multiple sclerosis, enrolled in a pregnancy study. The chain recombines TRBV28 with TRBJ1-1, with 7 bases identical to TRBD1. Specimen: peripheral blood, collected in the first trimester of pregnancy. The CDR3 region is CASSWELQGRGTEAFF. The CDR3 DNA sequence: TGTGCCAGCAGCTGGGAATTACAGGGGAGAGGCACTGAAGCTTTCTTT.